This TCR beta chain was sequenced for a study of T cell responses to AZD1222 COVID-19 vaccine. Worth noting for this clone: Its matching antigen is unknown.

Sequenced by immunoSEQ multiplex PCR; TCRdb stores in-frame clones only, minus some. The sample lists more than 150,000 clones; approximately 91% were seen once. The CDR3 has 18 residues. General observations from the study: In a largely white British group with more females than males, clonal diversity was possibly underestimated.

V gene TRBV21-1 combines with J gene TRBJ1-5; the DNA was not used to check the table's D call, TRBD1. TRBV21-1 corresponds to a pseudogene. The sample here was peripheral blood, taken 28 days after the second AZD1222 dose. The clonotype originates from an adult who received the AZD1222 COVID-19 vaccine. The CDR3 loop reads CASSNVTGTGILCQPQHF. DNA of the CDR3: TGTGCCAGCAGCAACGTAACCGGGACAGGGATCTTATGTCAGCCCCAGCATTTT.